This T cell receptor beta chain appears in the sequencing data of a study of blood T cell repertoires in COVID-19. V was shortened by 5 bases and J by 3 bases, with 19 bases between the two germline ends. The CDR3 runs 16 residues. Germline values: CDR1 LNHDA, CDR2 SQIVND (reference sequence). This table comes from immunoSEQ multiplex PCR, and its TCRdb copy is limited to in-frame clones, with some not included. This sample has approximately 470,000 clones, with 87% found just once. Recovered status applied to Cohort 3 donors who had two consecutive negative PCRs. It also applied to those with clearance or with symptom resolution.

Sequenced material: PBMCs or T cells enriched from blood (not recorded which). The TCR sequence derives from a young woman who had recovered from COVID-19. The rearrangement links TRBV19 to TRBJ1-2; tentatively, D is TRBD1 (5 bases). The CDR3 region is CASSPKFDGGYYGYTF. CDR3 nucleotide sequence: TGTGCCAGTAGTCCCAAATTCGACGGGGGATACTATGGCTACACCTTC.